The 6 T cell receptor beta chains presented below share a single source sample, sequenced in a study of PD-L1 blockade in urothelial cancer. As to time point: pretreatment peripheral blood. Sequenced by immunoSEQ multiplex PCR; TCRdb stores in-frame clones only, minus some. This table holds around 79,000 clones, approximately 80% found once. The sample here was PBMCs, taken around atezolizumab (anti-PD-L1) treatment. These TCRs come from a man aged 35 to 55 with urothelial cancer.

V gene TRBV7-9 combines with J gene TRBJ1-2, with D perhaps TRBD1 (6 bases). The length of the CDR3 is 15 residues. Germline V gene sequence: CDR1 SEHNR, CDR2 FQNEAQ (reference sequence). The V end lost 0 bases, the J end lost 4 bases, and 12 bases lay between the germline ends. The CDR3 DNA sequence: TGTGCCAGCAGCTTAGCGCAGGGGTTAAGCTATGGCTACACCTTC. Protein: CASSLAQGLSYGYTF.

The rearrangement joins TRBV4-2 to TRBJ1-2, with a weak D call TRBD1 (5 bases). There are 16 residues in the CDR3. Germline assignment: CDR1 LGHNA and CDR2 YNFKEQ. V lost 3 bases, J lost 2 bases, and 16 bases lay in between. Written as DNA, the CDR3 is TGTGCCAGCAGCCAGCGGGGGGACCTATTAAACTATGGCTACACCTTC. Its protein product is CASSQRGDLLNYGYTF.

The chain uses TRBV29-1 and TRBJ2-1, with a tentative D call TRBD1 (5 bases). V was clipped by 7 bases and J by 0 bases, with 10 bases between them. CDR3 length equals 13 residues. The germline V gene has CDR1 SQVTM and CDR2 ANQGSEA. In nucleotides, the CDR3 is TGCAGCGGCGACAGAGGCTCCTACAATGAGCAGTTCTTC. Amino acids: CSGDRGSYNEQFF.

The gene calls are TRBV7-2 and TRBJ2-3; 9 bases are shared with TRBD2. This CDR3 has 15 amino acids. J lost 4 bases, V lost 3 bases, and 5 bases had no gene match. Per germline, CDR1 SGHTA and CDR2 FQGNSA. This chain's CDR3 is CASSFSGSRPDTQYF. The CDR3 DNA follows: TGTGCCAGCAGCTTTAGCGGGAGCAGGCCAGATACGCAGTATTTT.

V gene TRBV28 combines with J gene TRBJ2-2; TRBD2 matches 8 bases. CDR1 is MDHEN and CDR2 is SYDVKM in the germline V gene. This CDR3 region has 12 residues. Trimming removed 7 bases from V and 6 bases from J; junction bases left unmatched: 1. CDR3 nucleotides: TGTGCCAGCACGGGGGGGGCCGGGGAGCTGTTTTTT. This sequence encodes CASTGGAGELFF.

This clone has just one count. The gene calls are TRBV2 and TRBJ1-2, with 8 nucleotides matching TRBD1. The germline V gene encodes CDR1 SNHLY and CDR2 FYNNEI. V dropped 2 bases and J dropped 3; count of bases not matched to a gene: 8. The CDR3 has 16 residues. The DNA for the CDR3 is TGTGCCAGCAGTGAATTCGGGCAGGGGGCAGACTATGGCTACACCTTC. Encoded protein: CASSEFGQGADYGYTF.